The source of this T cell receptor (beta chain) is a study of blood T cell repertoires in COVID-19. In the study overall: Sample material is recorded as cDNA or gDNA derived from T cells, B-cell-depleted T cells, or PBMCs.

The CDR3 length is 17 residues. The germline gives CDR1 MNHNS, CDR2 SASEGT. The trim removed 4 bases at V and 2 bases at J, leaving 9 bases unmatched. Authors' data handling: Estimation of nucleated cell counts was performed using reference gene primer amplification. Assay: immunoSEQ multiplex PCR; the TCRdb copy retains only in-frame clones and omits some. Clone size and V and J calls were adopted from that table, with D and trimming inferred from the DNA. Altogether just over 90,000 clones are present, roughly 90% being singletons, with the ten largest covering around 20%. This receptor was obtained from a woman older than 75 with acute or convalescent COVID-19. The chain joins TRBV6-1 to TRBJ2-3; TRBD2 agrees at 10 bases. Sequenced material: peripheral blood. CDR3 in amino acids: CASSGLAGGRATDTQYF. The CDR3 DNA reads TGTGCCAGCAGTGGGTTAGCGGGGGGTAGGGCCACAGATACGCAGTATTTT.